This T cell receptor (beta chain) derives from a study of shared clonotypes between healthy human individuals. V lost 7 bases and J lost 1, with 17 bases in between. The CDR3 consists of 15 residues. CDR1 and CDR2 (germline): SQVTM, ANQGSEA. The method was immunoSEQ multiplex PCR; TCRdb's version includes in-frame clones alone and lacks a portion of them. The table lists about 1.5 million clones, nearly 99% of them singletons. The specimen sequenced was naive CD4+ T cells sorted from blood. As for subset: CD45RA+ positively selected. The chain employs TRBV29-1 and TRBJ2-4, with D possibly being TRBD1 (5 bases). The source of this sequence is a man aged 25-40 years in good health. CDR3 in amino acids: CSGSVGQGAKNIQYF. The CDR3 DNA sequence: TGCAGCGGGTCGGTGGGGCAAGGGGCCAAAAACATTCAGTACTTC.